Detailed here is one T cell receptor (beta chain). Method: immunoSEQ multiplex PCR; TCRdb's copy keeps in-frame clones and lacks some. This table holds 300,000 to 400,000 clones, 85% to 90% found once. The participants were between about 18 and 90 years old and came from some 23 US areas. Participants' reported clinical history set cohort assignment. The data derive from a study of blood T cell repertoires in COVID-19. CDR1 is SGHRS and CDR2 is YFSETQ in the germline V gene. This CDR3 has 16 amino acids. Trimming cost V 2 bases and J 0 bases, with 12 bases left between them. The origin of this receptor is a man younger than 30 who had recovered from COVID-19. J is TRBJ1-3 and V is TRBV5-1, with unresolved D. The material sequenced was PBMCs or T cells enriched from blood (not recorded which). The CDR3 nucleotides read TGCGCCAGCAGCTTTTCGACGGGAAGCTCTGGAAACACCATATATTTT. Translating it yields CASSFSTGSSGNTIYF.